The clone carrying this TCR beta chain was observed a handful of times. No antigen is known for it. Stated time point: persistent/refractory GD, antithyroid drugs over 5 years with positive TRAb. PBMCs provided the RNA from which the TCR library was made. The diagnosis of Graves' disease used American Thyroid Association guidelines. This sample is drawn from a study of regulatory T cells in long-lasting Graves disease. Study findings and constraints: Having only a small sample size may have limited accuracy. Persistent Graves' cases showed lower TCR diversity than newly diagnosed cases.

Relying on iRepertoire HTBI primers and Arm-PCR of CDR3 regions, the team built TCR beta libraries. TCRdb used MiXCR to reprocess the multiplex PCR reads, holding one entry per CDR3 protein. The table has fewer than 400,000 distinct CDR3 sequences, less than 25% seen once; the top ten hold about a fifth. CDR1 MNHEY and CDR2 SVGAGI come from the germline V gene. Trimming at V came to 2 bases and at J to 2 bases, leaving 3 bases not matched to a gene. The CDR3 loop spans 15 amino acids. The source of this sequence is a female donor with Graves disease. The J gene is TRBJ2-5, the V gene TRBV6-5; 9 bases are shared with TRBD1. The sequencing here drew on peripheral blood mononuclear cells (PBMCs), taken when the disease was refractory, from a patient treated with antithyroid drugs. The CDR3 nucleotides read TGTGCCAGCAGTTACGCCGACAGGGGGCAAGAGACCCAGTACTTC. This codes for CASSYADRGQETQYF.